These 29 T cell receptor beta chains originate from one sample sequenced in a study of cytomegalovirus exposure and HLA in healthy donors. With 60 Vbeta and 13 Jbeta primers, the PCR was carried out. Repertoires were generated with immunoSEQ multiplex PCR, while TCRdb's copy carries only in-frame clones and drops some. This table holds 150,000 to 200,000 clones, 80% found once. Material: PBMCs. Receptors originate from a man aged 35-49 years in good health and CMV-seronegative.

V gene TRBV9 combines with J gene TRBJ1-5; no firm D call. V was clipped by 0 bases and J by 3 bases, with 4 bases between them. This CDR3 contains 13 residues. Germline V CDR1 and CDR2: SGDLS, YYNGEE. The CDR3 spells CASSVAVNQPQHF. The DNA of the CDR3 is TGTGCCAGCAGCGTAGCCGTCAATCAGCCCCAGCATTTT.

This chain uses TRBV11-3 with TRBJ2-7; 8 bases line up with TRBD1. The length of the CDR3 is 13 residues. Germline lookup yields CDR1 SGHNT and CDR2 YENEEA. With V trimmed by 2 bases and J by 7 bases, 4 bases remained unmatched. In DNA form, the CDR3 reads TGTGCCAGCAGCTTACAGGGGGCGGAGGAGCAGTACTTC. Encoded protein: CASSLQGAEEQYF.

This chain uses TRBV5-4 with TRBJ1-1; 11 bases map to TRBD1. Germline CDR1 and CDR2: SGHNT and YYREEE (reference sequence). This CDR3 is 14 amino acids long. The ends lost 4 bases at V and 4 bases at J; junction bases unmatched: 3. The CDR3 DNA is TGTGCCAGCAGCGTCGGGACAGGGGGCACTGAAGCTTTCTTT. Its protein product is CASSVGTGGTEAFF.

The CDR3 loop is CASSFARDRNEQFF. The CDR3, as DNA: TGTGCCAGCAGCTTCGCCAGGGATCGCAATGAGCAGTTCTTC. The gene calls are TRBV7-9 and TRBJ2-1; tentative D call: TRBD1 (5 bases). Germline CDR1 is SEHNR and CDR2 is FQNEAQ (reference sequence). V was shortened by 3 bases and J by 6 bases, with 12 bases between the two germline ends. The CDR3 extends over 14 amino acids.

V is TRBV19 and J is TRBJ1-5, with TRBD1 identical over 8 bases. V trimming: 4 bases; J trimming: 5 bases; junction bases outside the gene matches: 7. The CDR3 spans 15 residues. In germline, CDR1 is LNHDA, CDR2 SQIVND (reference sequence). CDR3 in amino acids: CASSTAGGAYQPQHF. The CDR3, as DNA: TGTGCCAGTAGTACTGCAGGGGGCGCGTATCAGCCCCAGCATTTT.

The chain joins TRBV5-1 to TRBJ2-5; TRBD1 aligns across 7 bases. Near its end, the DNA agrees better with TRBJ2-7, so the J call may be wrong. The CDR3 sequence is 15 residues long. Germline CDR1 reads SGHRS; CDR2 reads YFSETQ. CDR3 in DNA: TGCGCCAGCAGCACCACCGGGACAGAGACCTACGAGCAGTACTTC. This codes for CASSTTGTETYEQYF.

The rearrangement joins TRBV20-1 to TRBJ1-2; no clear D. The germline CDR1 and CDR2 sequences are DFQATT and SNEGSKA (reference sequence). This CDR3 region has 11 residues. Between the trimmed V and J ends, which lost 6 bases and 4 bases, there was a span of 9 bases. The CDR3 nucleotides are TGCAGTGCGACCGGAGGCTATGGCTACACCTTC. Amino acid sequence: CSATGGYGYTF.

This clone was picked up one time. The V gene is TRBV5-1, the J gene TRBJ2-4, with TRBD1 matching over 10 bases. V was clipped by 4 bases and J by 1 base; unmatched bases: 8. Germline V lookup: CDR1 SGHRS, CDR2 YFSETQ. The CDR3 covers 17 residues. CDR3: CASSLAPGQGAKNIQYF. In DNA, the CDR3 is TGCGCCAGCAGCCTAGCCCCGGGACAGGGGGCCAAAAACATTCAGTACTTC.

The chain uses TRBV5-1 and TRBJ1-2; the match to TRBD1 covers 7 bases. V lost 0 bases, J lost 4 bases, and 3 bases stayed unmatched. The CDR3 contains 14 residues. The germline CDR1 and CDR2 sequences are SGHRS and YFSETQ. This CDR3 is CASSLGGGGYGYTF. CDR3 bases: TGCGCCAGCAGCTTGGGAGGGGGCGGCTATGGCTACACCTTC.

The chain links TRBV19 to TRBJ1-2; no clear D. Germline CDR1 LNHDA, CDR2 SQIVND (reference sequence). The CDR3 totals 14 residues. Trimming shortened V by 5 bases and J by 2 bases, and 12 bases separated the two germline ends. The CDR3 sequence: CASSLPLLNYGYTF. The CDR3 DNA sequence: TGTGCCAGTAGTCTACCGCTCCTAAACTATGGCTACACCTTC.

The V and J genes are TRBV10-3 and TRBJ2-4; TRBD2 aligns across 10 bases. Germline V CDR1 and CDR2: ENHRY, SYGVKD. The CDR3 is 14 residues long. V lost 3 bases to trimming and J lost 11 bases; unmatched junction nucleotides: 7. The CDR3 spells CAISEGTSVKVQYF. In DNA, the CDR3 is TGTGCCATCAGTGAAGGGACTAGCGTTAAAGTTCAGTACTTC.

The V and J genes are TRBV7-9 and TRBJ1-1; a possible D gene is TRBD1 (5 bases). Germline CDR1 SEHNR, CDR2 FQNEAQ (reference sequence). This CDR3 region has 17 residues. V lost 5 bases and J lost 3, with 22 bases in between. CDR3 protein: CASSLGGGVSKDTEAFF. The DNA of the CDR3 is TGTGCCAGCAGCCTCGGGGGAGGGGTATCGAAGGACACTGAAGCTTTCTTT.

Only a few counts were recorded for this clone. CDR3 loop: CASSLTDRVADTQYF. CDR3 in DNA: TGCGCCAGCAGCTTGACCGACAGGGTAGCAGATACGCAGTATTTT. J is TRBJ2-3 and V is TRBV5-1, with 7 bases lining up with TRBD1. Losses at the gene ends were 1 base for V and 4 bases for J; bases not matched to a gene: 6. CDR1 is SGHRS and CDR2 is YFSETQ in the germline V gene. The CDR3 runs to 15 residues.

The chain uses TRBV5-1 and TRBJ2-7; TRBD2 matches 11 bases. V was clipped by 3 bases and J by 0 bases; unmatched bases: 2. CDR3 length: 15 residues. The germline gives CDR1 SGHRS, CDR2 YFSETQ. CDR3 residues: CASSSGTSGSYEQYF. CDR3 nucleotide sequence: TGCGCCAGCAGCTCCGGGACTAGCGGCTCCTACGAGCAGTACTTC.

V gene TRBV5-5 combines with J gene TRBJ2-3; maybe TRBD2 (6 bases). This CDR3 is 16 amino acids long. V was pared by 3 bases and J by 3 bases, with 17 bases between. The V gene's germline CDR1 is SGHKS and CDR2 YYEKEE (reference sequence). DNA of the CDR3: TGTGCCAGCAGCTCTTCCGGGGGATGGCGAACAGATACGCAGTATTTT. The encoded protein is CASSSSGGWRTDTQYF. Full variable domain (missing parts from reference TRBV5-5 and TRBJ2-3): DAGVTQSPTHLIKTRGQQVTLRCSPISGHKSVSWYQQVLGQGPQFIFQYYEKEERGRGNFPDRFSARQFPNYSSELNVNALLLGDSALYLCASSSSGGWRTDTQYFGPGTRLTVL.

A few counts support this clone. The V and J genes are TRBV18 and TRBJ2-3; the D is unclear. Germline V gene data show CDR1 as KGHSH and CDR2 as LQKENI. The CDR3 consists of 13 residues. The V gene lost 3 bases and the J gene lost 4 bases, with 8 bases spanning the gap. In DNA form, the CDR3 reads TGTGCCAGCTCACCGGGTGGGCCAGATACGCAGTATTTT. Translating gives CASSPGGPDTQYF.

This clone came up a few times. The CDR3 here is CASSPFGVRSTEAFF. The DNA of the CDR3 is TGTGCCAGCAGCCCCTTTGGCGTACGGAGCACTGAAGCTTTCTTT. This chain connects TRBV7-8 to TRBJ1-1; no firm D call. Germline V gene lookup returns CDR1 SGHVS and CDR2 FQNEAQ. CDR3 size: 15 residues. The V and J ends lost 5 bases and 4 bases respectively, with 17 bases between them.

This chain uses TRBV29-1 with TRBJ1-2; 9 nucleotides match TRBD1. CDR1 SQVTM and CDR2 ANQGSEA come from the germline V gene. This CDR3 has 14 amino acids. The J segment lost 8 bases and the V segment lost 0 bases, leaving 7 bases of the junction unmatched. CDR3 sequence (DNA): TGCAGCGTTGAAGATCGGGACAGGGTAAAGGGCTACACCTTC. This codes for CSVEDRDRVKGYTF.

Only a few counts were recorded for this clone. The J gene is TRBJ2-1, the V gene TRBV4-3, with 9 bases matching TRBD2. Germline lookup yields CDR1 LGHNA and CDR2 YSLEER. The V and J ends lost 1 base and 6 bases, in that order; junction bases with no gene match: 7. This CDR3 has 16 residues. CDR3 DNA sequence: TGCGCCAGCAGCCAAGGGAGGCTAGCGGGGACCAATGAGCAGTTCTTC. The encoded protein is CASSQGRLAGTNEQFF.

The chain combines TRBV4-3 with TRBJ2-2, with TRBD2 identical over 9 bases. CDR1 is LGHNA, CDR2 YSLEER, per germline. J lost 8 bases, V lost 0 bases, and 10 bases had no gene match. CDR3 length: 17 amino acids. This CDR3 reads CASSQDGAGGVGGELFF. The CDR3 bases are TGCGCCAGCAGCCAAGATGGAGCGGGGGGCGTAGGGGGGGAGCTGTTTTTT.

This clone has a single count. V and J are TRBV6-5 and TRBJ1-1; weak D call: TRBD1 (5 bases). Trimming pared 2 bases from V and 4 bases from J, leaving 8 bases between. Germline V lookup: CDR1 MNHEY, CDR2 SVGAGI. The CDR3 spans 13 residues. CDR3 DNA sequence: TGTGCCAGCAGTTACCGACAGCTCACTGAAGCTTTCTTT. Translating it yields CASSYRQLTEAFF.

This clone was found a few times. V and J are TRBV6-4 and TRBJ2-7, with 8 bases matching TRBD1. The CDR3 loop spans 14 amino acids. The ends lost 7 bases at V and 2 bases at J; junction bases unmatched: 7. Germline V gene data show CDR1 as MRHNA and CDR2 as SNTAGT. The CDR3 sequence: CASTRGQETYEQYF. The CDR3 nucleotides read TGTGCCAGCACACGGGGACAGGAGACCTACGAGCAGTACTTC.

This clone turned up a few times. The chain recombines TRBV6-1 with TRBJ2-2; maybe TRBD1 (6 bases). Germline V gene sequence: CDR1 MNHNS, CDR2 SASEGT. There are 14 residues in the CDR3. Trimming pared 7 bases from V and 2 bases from J, leaving 11 bases between. The CDR3 DNA reads TGTGCCAGCATAAAGGGGACAAACACCGGGGAGCTGTTTTTT. This translates into CASIKGTNTGELFF.

The V and J genes are TRBV23-1 and TRBJ1-5; 10 bases are shared with TRBD1. TRBV23-1 is known as an ORF, though its function is uncertain. With V trimmed by 0 bases and J by 8 bases, 10 bases remained unmatched. There are 17 residues in the CDR3. CDR3 in amino acids: CASSQSMETGGLEPQHF. CDR3 sequence (DNA): TGCGCCAGCAGTCAATCAATGGAGACAGGGGGCTTGGAGCCCCAGCATTTT.

J is TRBJ2-7 and V is TRBV5-6; 7 bases map to TRBD1. Germline CDR1 SGHDT, CDR2 YYEEEE. After removal of 0 bases from V and 2 bases from J, the junction contained 2 bases not matched to a gene. The CDR3 extends over 14 amino acids. The chain's CDR3 is CASSLAGTAYEQYF. CDR3 nucleotide sequence: TGTGCCAGCAGCTTGGCTGGGACAGCCTACGAGCAGTACTTC.

The chain carries TRBV7-9 and TRBJ1-1, with D unclear. Germline values: CDR1 SEHNR, CDR2 FQNEAQ (reference sequence). The CDR3 contains 11 residues. Trimming stripped 1 base from V and 7 bases from J, with 4 bases between. Here the CDR3 reads CASSLDYEAFF. Written as DNA, the CDR3 is TGTGCCAGCAGCTTAGACTATGAAGCTTTCTTT.

This chain connects TRBV12-5 to TRBJ2-3, with D possibly being TRBD2 (6 bases). This CDR3 has 14 amino acids. The V end lost 5 bases, the J end lost 3 bases, and 12 bases lay between the germline ends. Germline V gene data show CDR1 as LGHNT and CDR2 as FRNRAP. As DNA, the CDR3 is TGTGCTAGTGGTACCGGGAGTTGGACAGATACGCAGTATTTT. This gives the protein CASGTGSWTDTQYF.

This clone was picked up one time. The genes are TRBV6-6 and TRBJ2-1, with 7 positions matching TRBD2. The J segment lost 7 bases and the V segment lost 6 bases, leaving 3 bases of the junction unmatched. Germline loops: CDR1 MNHNY, CDR2 SVGAGI (reference sequence). The CDR3 is made up of 12 amino acids. The DNA for the CDR3 is TGTGCCAGCAGCTTGGGGGGGAATGAGCAGTTCTTC. Its translation: CASSLGGNEQFF.

This clone was seen a few times. CDR3 amino acids: CASSLGLAGVEQFF. CDR3 coding DNA: TGTGCCAGCAGCCTGGGACTAGCGGGAGTTGAGCAGTTCTTC. This chain uses TRBV7-8 with TRBJ2-1; TRBD2 agrees at 14 bases. V was pared by 5 bases and J by 9 bases, with 3 bases of the junction left unmatched. Per the germline V gene, CDR1 is SGHVS and CDR2 is FQNEAQ. The CDR3 length is 14 residues.